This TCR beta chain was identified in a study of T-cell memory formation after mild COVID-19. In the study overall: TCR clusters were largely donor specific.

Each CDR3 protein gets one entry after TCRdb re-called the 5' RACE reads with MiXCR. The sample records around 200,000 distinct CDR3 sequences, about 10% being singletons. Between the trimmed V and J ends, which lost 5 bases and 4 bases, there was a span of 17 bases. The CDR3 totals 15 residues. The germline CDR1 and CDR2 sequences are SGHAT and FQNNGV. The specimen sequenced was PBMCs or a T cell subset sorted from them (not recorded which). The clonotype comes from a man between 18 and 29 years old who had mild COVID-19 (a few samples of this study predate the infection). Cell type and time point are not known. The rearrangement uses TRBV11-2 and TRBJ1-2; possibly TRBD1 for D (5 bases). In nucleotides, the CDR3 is TGTGCCAGCAGCCCAAAGCCGACAGCCGTCTATGGCTACACCTTC. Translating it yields CASSPKPTAVYGYTF. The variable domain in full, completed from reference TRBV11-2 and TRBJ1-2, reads EAGVAQSPRYKIIEKRQSVAFWCNPISGHATLYWYQQILGQGPKLLIQFQNNGVVDDSQLPKDRFSAERLKGVDSTLKIQPAKLEDSAVYLCASSPKPTAVYGYTFGSGTRLTVV.